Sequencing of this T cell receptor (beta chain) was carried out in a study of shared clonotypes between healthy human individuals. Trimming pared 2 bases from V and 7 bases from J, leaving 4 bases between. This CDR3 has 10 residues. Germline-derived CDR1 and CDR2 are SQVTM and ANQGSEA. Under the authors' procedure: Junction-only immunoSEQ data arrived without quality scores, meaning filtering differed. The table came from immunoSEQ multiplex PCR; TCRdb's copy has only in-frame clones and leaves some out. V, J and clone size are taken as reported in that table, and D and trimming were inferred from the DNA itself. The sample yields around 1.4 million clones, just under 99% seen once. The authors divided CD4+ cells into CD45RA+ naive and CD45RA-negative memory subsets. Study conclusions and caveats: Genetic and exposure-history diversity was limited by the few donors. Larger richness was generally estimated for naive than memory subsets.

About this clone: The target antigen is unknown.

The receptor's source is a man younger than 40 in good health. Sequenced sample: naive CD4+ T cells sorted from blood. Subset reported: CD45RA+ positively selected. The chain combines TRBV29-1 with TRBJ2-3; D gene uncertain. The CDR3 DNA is TGCAGCGTTGAAAGCAATACGCAGTATTTT. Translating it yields CSVESNTQYF.